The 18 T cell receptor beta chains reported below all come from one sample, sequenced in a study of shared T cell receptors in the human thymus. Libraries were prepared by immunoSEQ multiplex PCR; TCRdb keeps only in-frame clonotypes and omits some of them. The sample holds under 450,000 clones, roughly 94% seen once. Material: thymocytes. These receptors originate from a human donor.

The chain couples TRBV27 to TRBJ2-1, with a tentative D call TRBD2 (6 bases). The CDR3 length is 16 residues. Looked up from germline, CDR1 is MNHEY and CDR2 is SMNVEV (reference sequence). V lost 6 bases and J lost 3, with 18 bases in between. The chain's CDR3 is CASSPRVAAIYNEQFF. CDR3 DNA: TGTGCCAGCAGCCCTCGGGTAGCGGCGATCTACAATGAGCAGTTCTTC.

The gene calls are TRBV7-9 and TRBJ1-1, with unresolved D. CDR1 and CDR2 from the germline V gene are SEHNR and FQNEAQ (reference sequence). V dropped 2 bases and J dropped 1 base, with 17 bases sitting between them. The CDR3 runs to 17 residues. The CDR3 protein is CASSLCVEGYGNTEAFF. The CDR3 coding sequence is TGTGCCAGCAGCTTATGTGTAGAAGGGTATGGGAACACTGAAGCTTTCTTT.

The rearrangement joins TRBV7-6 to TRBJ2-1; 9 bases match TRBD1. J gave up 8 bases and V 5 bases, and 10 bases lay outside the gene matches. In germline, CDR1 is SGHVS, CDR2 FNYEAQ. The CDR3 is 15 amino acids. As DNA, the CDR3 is TGTGCCAGCAGCCCATGGACAGGGGAGGCCGATGAGCAGTTCTTC. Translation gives CASSPWTGEADEQFF. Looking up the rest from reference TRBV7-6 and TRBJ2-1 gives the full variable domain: GAGVSQSPRYKVTKRGQDVALRCDPISGHVSLYWYRQALGQGPEFLTYFNYEAQQDKSGLPNDRFSAERPEGSISTLTIQRTEQRDSAMYRCASSPWTGEADEQFFGPGTRLTVL.

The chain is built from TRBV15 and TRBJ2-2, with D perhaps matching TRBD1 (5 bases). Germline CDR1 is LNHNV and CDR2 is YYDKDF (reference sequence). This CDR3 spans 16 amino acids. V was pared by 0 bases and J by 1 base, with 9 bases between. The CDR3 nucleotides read TGTGCCACCAGCAGAGAAGCAGGGATGAACACCGGGGAGCTGTTTTTT. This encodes CATSREAGMNTGELFF.

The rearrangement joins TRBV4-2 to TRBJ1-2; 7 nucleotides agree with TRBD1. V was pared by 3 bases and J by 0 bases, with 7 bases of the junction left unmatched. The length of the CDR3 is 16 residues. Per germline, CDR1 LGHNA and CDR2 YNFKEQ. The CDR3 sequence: CASSQDTGQPNYGYTF. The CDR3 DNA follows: TGTGCCAGCAGCCAGGATACGGGACAGCCTAACTATGGCTACACCTTC.

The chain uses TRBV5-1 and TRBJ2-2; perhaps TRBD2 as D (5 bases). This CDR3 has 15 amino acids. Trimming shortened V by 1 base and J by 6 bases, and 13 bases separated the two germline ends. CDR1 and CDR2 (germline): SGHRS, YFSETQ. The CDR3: CASSLKNLAAGELFF. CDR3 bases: TGCGCCAGCAGCTTGAAGAATCTAGCTGCCGGGGAGCTGTTTTTT.

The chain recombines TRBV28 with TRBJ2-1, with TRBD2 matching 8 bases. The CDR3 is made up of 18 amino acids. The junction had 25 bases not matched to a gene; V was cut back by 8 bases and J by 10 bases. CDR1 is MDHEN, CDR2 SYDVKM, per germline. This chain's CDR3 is CASYTISGSGSPPHEQFF. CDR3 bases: TGTGCCAGCTATACCATCAGCGGGAGCGGGAGTCCCCCCCACGAGCAGTTCTTC.

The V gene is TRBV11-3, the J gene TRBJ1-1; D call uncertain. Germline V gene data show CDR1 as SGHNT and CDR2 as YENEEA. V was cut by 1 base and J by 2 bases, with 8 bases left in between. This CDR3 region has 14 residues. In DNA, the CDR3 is TGTGCCAGCAGCTTAGTTGACATCAACACTGAAGCTTTCTTT. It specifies CASSLVDINTEAFF. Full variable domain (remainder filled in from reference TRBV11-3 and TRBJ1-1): EAGVVQSPRYKIIEKKQPVAFWCNPISGHNTLYWYLQNLGQGPELLIRYENEEAVDDSQLPKDRFSAERLKGVDSTLKIQPAELGDSAVYLCASSLVDINTEAFFGQGTRLTVV.

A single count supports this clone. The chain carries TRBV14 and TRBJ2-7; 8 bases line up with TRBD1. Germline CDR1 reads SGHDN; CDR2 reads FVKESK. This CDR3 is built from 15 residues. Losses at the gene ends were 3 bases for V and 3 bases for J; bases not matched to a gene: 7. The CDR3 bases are TGTGCCAGCAGCCACTCGGACAGGGTCTTCTACGAGCAGTACTTC. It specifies CASSHSDRVFYEQYF.

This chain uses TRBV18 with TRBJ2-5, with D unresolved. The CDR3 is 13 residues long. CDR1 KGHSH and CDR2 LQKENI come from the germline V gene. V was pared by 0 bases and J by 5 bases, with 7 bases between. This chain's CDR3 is CASSPPIRETQYF. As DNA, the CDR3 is TGTGCCAGCTCACCACCGATCCGGGAGACCCAGTACTTC.

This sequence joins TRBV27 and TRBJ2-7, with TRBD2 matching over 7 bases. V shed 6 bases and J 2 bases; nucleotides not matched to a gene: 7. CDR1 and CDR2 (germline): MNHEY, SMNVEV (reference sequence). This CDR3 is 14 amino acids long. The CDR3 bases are TGTGCCAGCAGATCGCGGGAGTGCCCCTACGAGCAGTACTTC. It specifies CASRSRECPYEQYF.

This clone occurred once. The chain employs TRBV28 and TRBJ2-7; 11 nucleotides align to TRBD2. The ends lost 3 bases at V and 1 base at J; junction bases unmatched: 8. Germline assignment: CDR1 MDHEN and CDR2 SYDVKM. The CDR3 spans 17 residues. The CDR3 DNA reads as TGTGCCAGCAGTTTCGAACGGGGGACTAGCGGTTCCTACGAGCAGTACTTC. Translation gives CASSFERGTSGSYEQYF.

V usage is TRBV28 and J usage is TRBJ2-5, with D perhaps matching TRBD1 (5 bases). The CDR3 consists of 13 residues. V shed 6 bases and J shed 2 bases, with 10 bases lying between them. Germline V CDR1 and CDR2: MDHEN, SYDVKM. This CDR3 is CASRLTGQETQYF. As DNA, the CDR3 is TGTGCCAGCAGACTCACAGGACAAGAGACCCAGTACTTC.

The CDR3 here is CASSVEAGASGELFF. The CDR3 DNA follows: TGTGCCAGCAGCGTAGAGGCGGGGGCCTCCGGGGAGCTGTTTTTT. J is TRBJ2-2 and V is TRBV9, with D tentatively TRBD2 (7 bases). CDR1 and CDR2 from the germline V gene are SGDLS and YYNGEE. The CDR3 length is 15 residues. The V end lost 0 bases, the J end lost 6 bases, and 12 bases lay between the germline ends.

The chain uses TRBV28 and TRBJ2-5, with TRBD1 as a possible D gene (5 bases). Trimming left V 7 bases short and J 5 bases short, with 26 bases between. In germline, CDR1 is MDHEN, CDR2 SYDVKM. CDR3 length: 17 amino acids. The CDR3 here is CASTPRNRTGYLETQYF. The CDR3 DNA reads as TGTGCCAGCACCCCCCGGAACCGAACAGGCTACCTCGAGACCCAGTACTTC.

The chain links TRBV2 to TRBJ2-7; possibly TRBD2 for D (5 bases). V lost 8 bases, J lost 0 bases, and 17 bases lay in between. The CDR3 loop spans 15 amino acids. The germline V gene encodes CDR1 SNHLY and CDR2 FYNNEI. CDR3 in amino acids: CASRRGLMSSYEQYF. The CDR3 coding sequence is TGTGCCAGCCGTCGCGGACTCATGAGCTCCTACGAGCAGTACTTC.

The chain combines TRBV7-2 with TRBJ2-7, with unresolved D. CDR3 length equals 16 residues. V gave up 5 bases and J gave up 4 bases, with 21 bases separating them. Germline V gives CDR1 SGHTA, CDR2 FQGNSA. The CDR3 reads CASSPTSRTPFYEQYF. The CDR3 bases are TGTGCCAGCAGCCCGACTTCCAGAACACCCTTTTACGAGCAGTACTTC.

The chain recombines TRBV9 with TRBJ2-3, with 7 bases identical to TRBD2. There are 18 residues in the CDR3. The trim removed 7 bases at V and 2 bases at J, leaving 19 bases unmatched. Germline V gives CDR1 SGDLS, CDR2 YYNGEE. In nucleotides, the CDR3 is TGTGCCAGCGGGTTACACTCGTCCTATCGGGAGGACACAGATACGCAGTATTTT. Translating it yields CASGLHSSYREDTDTQYF. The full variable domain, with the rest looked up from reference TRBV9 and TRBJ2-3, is DSGVTQTPKHLITATGQRVTLRCSPRSGDLSVYWYQQSLDQGLQFLIQYYNGEERAKGNILERFSAQQFPDLHSELNLSSLELGDSALYFCASGLHSSYREDTDTQYFGPGTRLTVL.